Presented here are 9 T cell receptor beta chains from one specimen sequenced in a study of blood T cells in healthy people across ages. Using a J-beta primer mix together with a sample-barcoded 5' primer, a second PCR was run for about 6 to 11 cycles. Via MiXCR, TCRdb re-called the 5' RACE reads, giving one row per CDR3 protein. This repertoire shows fewer than 900,000 distinct CDR3 sequences, roughly 40% found once; its top ten account for over 10%. Sequenced: blood. Receptors originate from a man aged 18 to 29 in good health.

The chain combines TRBV9 with TRBJ2-1; no firm D call. The length of the CDR3 is 12 residues. V lost 4 bases and J 5 bases, leaving 7 bases between the germline ends. Germline values: CDR1 SGDLS, CDR2 YYNGEE. CDR3 DNA: TGTGCCAGCAGCTCCCAGGACAATGAGCAGTTCTTC. Its translation: CASSSQDNEQFF. The variable domain in full, with the rest retrieved from reference TRBV9 and TRBJ2-1, is DSGVTQTPKHLITATGQRVTLRCSPRSGDLSVYWYQQSLDQGLQFLIQYYNGEERAKGNILERFSAQQFPDLHSELNLSSLELGDSALYFCASSSQDNEQFFGPGTRLTVL.

The chain has TRBV4-2 and TRBJ2-1; TRBD2 matches at 9 bases. The CDR3 is 15 amino acids. J gave up 7 bases and V 3 bases, and 7 bases lay outside the gene matches. Germline V gene sequence: CDR1 LGHNA, CDR2 YNFKEQ. CDR3 coding DNA: TGTGCCAGCAGCCAGGACCGGACTAGCGTGAATGAGCAGTTCTTC. Translation: CASSQDRTSVNEQFF.

The chain recombines TRBV12-3 or TRBV12-4 with TRBJ1-5; D gene ambiguous. The CDR3 runs 14 residues. Trimming took off 5 bases at V and 0 bases at J, with 8 bases between the two ends. The CDR3 DNA sequence: TGTGCCAGCAGTGCCCTTTATAGCAATCAGCCCCAGCATTTT. Protein sequence: CASSALYSNQPQHF.

This chain connects TRBV19 to TRBJ1-1, with TRBD1 as a possible D gene (5 bases). Trimming took off 5 bases at V and 0 bases at J, with 19 bases between the two ends. Germline V gene data show CDR1 as LNHDA and CDR2 as SQIVND (reference sequence). CDR3 length: 17 residues. CDR3 residues: CASSPPGLWAMNTEAFF. The CDR3 DNA is TGTGCCAGTAGTCCCCCAGGGCTCTGGGCCATGAACACTGAAGCTTTCTTT.

This clonotype has only a few counts. This chain joins TRBV7-2 and TRBJ1-4; D remains ambiguous. Trimming cost V 4 bases and J 7 bases, with 7 bases left between them. Germline CDR1 reads SGHTA; CDR2 reads FQGNSA. CDR3 length: 12 residues. DNA of the CDR3: TGTGCCAGCAGCTCCGCGGGTGAAAAACTGTTTTTT. Amino acids: CASSSAGEKLFF.

The genes are TRBV29-1 and TRBJ2-7, with 7 bases identical to TRBD1. Germline V gives CDR1 SQVTM, CDR2 ANQGSEA. The CDR3 sequence is 12 residues long. As DNA, the CDR3 is TGCGGCGCCCGACAGGGATCTTACGAGCAGTACTTC. It is translated as CGARQGSYEQYF.

There are a few counts of this clonotype. The rearrangement joins TRBV2 to TRBJ2-3; D uncertain. CDR1 and CDR2 (germline): SNHLY, FYNNEI. The CDR3 is 15 residues long. Between the trimmed V and J ends, which lost 5 bases and 1 base, there was a span of 13 bases. CDR3 DNA: TGTGCCAGCAGTTCAGCTAGGTTTCGCACAGATACGCAGTATTTT. Its protein product is CASSSARFRTDTQYF.

J is TRBJ2-1 and V is TRBV7-9; D uncertain. V shed 4 bases and J shed 0 bases, with 16 bases lying between them. Germline CDR1 reads SEHNR; CDR2 reads FQNEAQ (reference sequence). CDR3 length: 17 amino acids. CDR3 sequence: CASSSLLGGYSYNEQFF. The CDR3 DNA follows: TGTGCCAGCAGCTCCCTCCTTGGCGGATACTCCTACAATGAGCAGTTCTTC.

This clonotype was seen ten or more times. The rearrangement uses TRBV5-1 and TRBJ2-1; maybe TRBD1 (5 bases). The V and J ends lost 0 bases and 2 bases respectively, with 12 bases between them. CDR3 size: 16 residues. Germline CDR1 is SGHRS and CDR2 is YFSETQ. CDR3 residues: CASSLDRQGPYNEQFF. CDR3 bases: TGCGCCAGCAGCTTGGATCGCCAGGGTCCCTACAATGAGCAGTTCTTC.